These 17 T cell receptor beta chains were sequenced from one sample in a study of molecular identifiers for immune sequencing clone quantification. In TCRdb, the PCR reads were re-called with MiXCR into one record per CDR3 protein. Found here are hundreds of thousands of distinct CDR3 sequences, around 25% of them singletons; the top ten hold about 0.84%. Sequenced sample: naive CD8+ T cells from blood, with Jurkat cell RNA spiked in. Subset denoted: FACS-sorted CD8+CD4-CCR7+CD45RA+ naive T cells. The receptors derive from a human donor in good health. Some libraries in this study had Jurkat cell RNA spiked in.

Turning to this clonotype: This may arise from a read error, as a much more abundant clone is one base away. The gene calls are TRBV6-1 and TRBJ2-7; the D gene could be TRBD1 or TRBD2 (5 bases each). The CDR3 sequence is 13 residues long. Germline-derived CDR1 and CDR2 are MNHNS and SASEGT. The V end was cut by 6 bases, the J end by 7 bases, with 16 bases between. In DNA form, the CDR3 reads TGTGCCAGCAGCCAAACGGGGCCAAGAGAGCAGTACGTC. Translated: CASSQTGPREQYV.

On this clonotype itself: A much larger clone lies one base from this, so it may be a read error. The chain's CDR3 is CATSGLGQSTDTQYF. The CDR3 region has the DNA TGTGCCACCAGTGGGTTGGGACAGAGCACAGATACGCAGTATTTT. The V gene is TRBV24-1, the J gene TRBJ2-3; 7 nucleotides align to TRBD1. CDR3 size: 15 residues. V gave up 5 bases and J gave up 0 bases; unmatched junction bases: 4. Germline V gene sequence: CDR1 KGHDR, CDR2 SFDVKD.

This clonotype was counted ten times or more. The chain carries TRBV7-9 and TRBJ2-7; D unresolved. There are 11 residues in the CDR3. The ends were cut back, 6 bases at V and 7 bases at J, with 10 bases in the middle. Germline CDR1 is SEHNR and CDR2 is FQNEAQ (reference sequence). CDR3 residues: CASSRRDEQYF. DNA for the CDR3: TGTGCCAGCAGTCGTAGGGATGAGCAGTACTTC.

This clonotype was counted once. Since no conserved phenylalanine or tryptophan closes the CDR3, a read error is the likely cause. The genes are TRBV12-3 or TRBV12-4 and TRBJ2-1, with TRBD1 as a possible D gene (5 bases). The V end lost 5 bases, the J end lost 1 base, and 12 bases lay between the germline ends. The CDR3 covers 15 residues. DNA for the CDR3: TGTGCCAGCAGTCAGGGTACAGGATCCTACAATGAGCAGTTCCTC. This encodes CASSQGTGSYNEQFL.

Worth noting for this clonotype: Given a much more abundant clone one base away, this may be a read error. The chain couples TRBV19 to TRBJ2-4; D is uncertain. Germline loops: CDR1 LNHDA, CDR2 SQIVND (reference sequence). The CDR3 runs to 12 residues. V shed 0 bases and J shed 9 bases, with 6 bases lying between them. The chain's CDR3 is CASSIEASIQYF. The CDR3 nucleotides read TGTGCCAGTAGTATAGAAGCATCCATTCAGTACTTC.

The chain uses TRBV4-1 and TRBJ1-4, with D unclear. Germline V gives CDR1 MGHRA, CDR2 YSYEKL. V was shortened by 1 base and J by 0 bases, with 15 bases between the two germline ends. The CDR3 totals 18 residues. This CDR3 is CASSQVRVDPATNEKLFF. The CDR3 nucleotides read TGCGCCAGCAGCCAAGTTCGGGTTGACCCTGCAACTAATGAAAAACTGTTTTTT.

This clonotype occurred a few times. This rearrangement joins TRBV27 to TRBJ2-5, with a tentative D call TRBD2 (6 bases). The germline V and J ends were trimmed by 1 base and 1 base, with 10 bases remaining between them. CDR3 size: 15 residues. Germline CDR1 is MNHEY and CDR2 is SMNVEV (reference sequence). The DNA for the CDR3 is TGTGCCAGCAGTTTATTGGGGGGTGGCCAAGAGACCCAGTACTTC. It translates to CASSLLGGGQETQYF.

Of note for this clonotype: Being one base from a much bigger clone, this may be a read error. CDR3 DNA sequence: TGCAGTGCTCTGGGCCTTCAGGGGGCGAGCACTGGAGCTTTCTTT. It translates to CSALGLQGASTGAFF. The chain combines TRBV20-1 with TRBJ1-1, with 8 nucleotides matching TRBD1. Germline V gene lookup returns CDR1 DFQATT and CDR2 SNEGSKA (reference sequence). This CDR3 is 15 amino acids long.

V is TRBV6-1 and J is TRBJ2-5; 7 positions match TRBD2. J was trimmed by 5 bases and V by 4 bases; bases with no gene match: 7. The CDR3 sequence is 14 residues long. CDR1 is MNHNS and CDR2 is SASEGT in the germline V gene. The CDR3 is CASSASSGRETQYF. CDR3 coding DNA: TGTGCCAGCAGTGCCTCTAGCGGTCGGGAGACCCAGTACTTC.

This clonotype has ten or more counts. The rearrangement uses TRBV5-1 and TRBJ2-1; D perhaps matches TRBD2 (5 bases). CDR1 is SGHRS, CDR2 YFSETQ, per germline. Trimming cost V 1 base and J 0 bases, with 11 bases left between them. The CDR3 has 16 amino acids. CDR3 bases: TGCGCCAGCAGCTTGACAGCGGCGAGCTCCTACAATGAGCAGTTCTTC. Protein sequence: CASSLTAASSYNEQFF.

There are a few counts of this clonotype. V usage is TRBV19 and J usage is TRBJ2-5; 8 nucleotides match TRBD1. Trimming removed 3 bases from V and 4 bases from J; junction bases left unmatched: 7. This CDR3 has 15 residues. From germline, CDR1 is LNHDA and CDR2 SQIVND (reference sequence). The CDR3 sequence: CASSILGQERETQYF. CDR3 DNA sequence: TGTGCCAGTAGTATCTTGGGACAGGAGCGAGAGACCCAGTACTTC.

This clonotype appeared a few times. The chain carries TRBV5-1 and TRBJ2-1; D is perhaps TRBD1 (5 bases). With 0 bases removed from V and 8 bases from J, the gap between germline ends came to 12 bases. Per the germline V gene, CDR1 is SGHRS and CDR2 is YFSETQ. This CDR3 comprises 14 residues. The CDR3 DNA reads as TGCGCCAGCAGCTTGGCGGCAGGGAAGTATGAGCAGTTCTTC. Its protein product is CASSLAAGKYEQFF.

V gene TRBV7-9 combines with J gene TRBJ2-2, with 12 positions matching TRBD2. With V trimmed by 6 bases and J by 6 bases, 23 bases remained unmatched. The CDR3 is 21 residues long. Germline lookup yields CDR1 SEHNR and CDR2 FQNEAQ (reference sequence). In DNA, the CDR3 is TGTGCCAGCAGAAATCCCTCACTAGCGGGGGGCCCGCCGTCGTTCGCCGGGGAGCTGTTTTTT. Protein sequence: CASRNPSLAGGPPSFAGELFF. The variable domain in full, completed from reference TRBV7-9 and TRBJ2-2, reads DTGVSQNPRHKITKRGQNVTFRCDPISEHNRLYWYRQTLGQGPEFLTYFQNEAQLEKSRLLSDRFSAERPKGSFSTLEIQRTEQGDSAMYLCASRNPSLAGGPPSFAGELFFGEGSRLTVL.

A note on this clonotype: This could be a read error, since a much larger clone is one nucleotide away. The chain uses TRBV20-1 and TRBJ2-7; tentative D call: TRBD1 (5 bases). The V gene's germline CDR1 is DFQATT and CDR2 SNEGSKA (reference sequence). V lost 4 bases, J lost 4 bases, and 14 bases lay in between. The CDR3 is 13 amino acids. CDR3 nucleotides: TGCAGTGCTAAGGATCAGGACAATTACGAGCAGTACTTC. It encodes CSAKDQDNYEQYF.

This clonotype appeared many times. V usage is TRBV14 and J usage is TRBJ2-6; the D is unclear. Trimming pared 0 bases from V and 4 bases from J, leaving 19 bases between. Germline V gene lookup returns CDR1 SGHDN and CDR2 FVKESK. This CDR3 contains 19 residues. DNA of the CDR3: TGTGCCAGCAGCCAAGAGATTGCCAGTGCCACCAGCGGGGCCAACGTCCTGACTTTC. Its protein is CASSQEIASATSGANVLTF.

There are a few counts of this clonotype. The chain joins TRBV27 to TRBJ1-4; 7 bases map to TRBD1. The CDR3 length is 13 residues. Germline assignment: CDR1 MNHEY and CDR2 SMNVEV (reference sequence). V lost 4 bases, J lost 7 bases, and 3 bases stayed unmatched. CDR3 bases: TGTGCCAGCAGTTCGACAGGGAGTGAAAAACTGTTTTTT. Translation: CASSSTGSEKLFF.

This CDR3 is CASSLGVAPLGEQFF. DNA for the CDR3: TGTGCCAGTAGTTTGGGGGTGGCCCCGTTGGGTGAGCAGTTCTTC. V usage is TRBV19 and J usage is TRBJ2-1; D possibly matches TRBD1 or TRBD2 (5 bases each). The CDR3 is 15 amino acids. The germline gives CDR1 LNHDA, CDR2 SQIVND (reference sequence). V lost 5 bases to trimming and J lost 9 bases, with 20 bases between them.